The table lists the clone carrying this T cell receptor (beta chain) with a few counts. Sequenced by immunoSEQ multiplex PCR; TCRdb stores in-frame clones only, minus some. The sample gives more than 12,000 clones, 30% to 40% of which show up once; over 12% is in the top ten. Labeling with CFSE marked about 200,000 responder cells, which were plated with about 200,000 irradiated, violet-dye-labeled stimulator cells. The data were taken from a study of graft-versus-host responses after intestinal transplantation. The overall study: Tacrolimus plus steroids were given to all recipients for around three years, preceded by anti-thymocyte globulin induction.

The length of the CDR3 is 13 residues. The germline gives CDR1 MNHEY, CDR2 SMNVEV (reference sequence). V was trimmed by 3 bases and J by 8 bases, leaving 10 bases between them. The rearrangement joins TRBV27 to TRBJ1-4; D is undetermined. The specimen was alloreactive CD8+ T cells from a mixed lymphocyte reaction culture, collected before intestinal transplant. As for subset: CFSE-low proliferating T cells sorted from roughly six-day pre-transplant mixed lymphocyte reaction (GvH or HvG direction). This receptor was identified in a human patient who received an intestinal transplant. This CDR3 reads CASSFNLEEKLFF. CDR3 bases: TGTGCCAGCAGTTTTAATTTAGAGGAAAAACTGTTTTTT.